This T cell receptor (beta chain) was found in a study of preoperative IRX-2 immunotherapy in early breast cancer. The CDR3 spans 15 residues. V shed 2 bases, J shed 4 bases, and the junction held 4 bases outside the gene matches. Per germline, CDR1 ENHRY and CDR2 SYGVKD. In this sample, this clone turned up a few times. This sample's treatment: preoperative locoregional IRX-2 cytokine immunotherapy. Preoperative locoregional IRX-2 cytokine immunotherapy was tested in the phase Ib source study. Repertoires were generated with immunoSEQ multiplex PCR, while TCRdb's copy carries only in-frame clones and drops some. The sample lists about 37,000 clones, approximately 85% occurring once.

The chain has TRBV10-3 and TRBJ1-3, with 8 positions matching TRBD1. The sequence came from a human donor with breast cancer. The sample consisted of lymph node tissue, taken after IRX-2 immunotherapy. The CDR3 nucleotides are TGTGCCATCAGTGAGCCGACAGGGGTCGGAAACACCATATATTTT. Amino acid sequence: CAISEPTGVGNTIYF.